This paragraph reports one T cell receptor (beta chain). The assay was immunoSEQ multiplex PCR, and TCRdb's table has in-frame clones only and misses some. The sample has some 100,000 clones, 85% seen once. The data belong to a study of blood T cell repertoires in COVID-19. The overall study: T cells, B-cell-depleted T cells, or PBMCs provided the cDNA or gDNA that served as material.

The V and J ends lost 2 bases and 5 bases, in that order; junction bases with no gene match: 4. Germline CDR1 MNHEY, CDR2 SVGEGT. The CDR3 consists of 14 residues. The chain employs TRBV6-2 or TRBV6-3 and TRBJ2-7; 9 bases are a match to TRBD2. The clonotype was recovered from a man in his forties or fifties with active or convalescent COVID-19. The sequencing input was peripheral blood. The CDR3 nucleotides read TGTGCCAGCAGTTACCTGGGACTAGCCAACGAGCAGTACTTC. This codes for CASSYLGLANEQYF.